This passage covers 2 T cell receptor beta chains from one sample sequenced in a study of T cells in localized non-small cell lung cancer. Libraries were prepared by immunoSEQ multiplex PCR; TCRdb keeps only in-frame clonotypes and omits some of them. Of about 25,000 clones listed, around 88% are singletons. Source: peripheral blood, taken before any cancer treatment. The receptors originated from a female donor of 60 years or more with stage I lung adenocarcinoma.

This chain uses TRBV5-1 with TRBJ2-3; 8 bases agree with TRBD2. V shed 1 base, J shed 3 bases, and the junction held 13 bases outside the gene matches. From germline, CDR1 is SGHRS and CDR2 YFSETQ. CDR3 length equals 18 residues. As DNA, the CDR3 is TGCGCCAGCAGCTTGCATTACGCGGGAGGAGGTGGAACAGATACGCAGTATTTT. Amino acid sequence: CASSLHYAGGGGTDTQYF.

The chain recombines TRBV19 with TRBJ1-1; 8 bases agree with TRBD1. Germline CDR1 LNHDA, CDR2 SQIVND (reference sequence). The V gene end was trimmed by 6 bases and the J gene end by 8 bases; junction bases not matched to a gene: 8. The CDR3 is 13 residues long. DNA of the CDR3: TGTGCCAGTAGCCCCGACAGGGGAGCGGAAGCTTTCTTT. It codes for CASSPDRGAEAFF.